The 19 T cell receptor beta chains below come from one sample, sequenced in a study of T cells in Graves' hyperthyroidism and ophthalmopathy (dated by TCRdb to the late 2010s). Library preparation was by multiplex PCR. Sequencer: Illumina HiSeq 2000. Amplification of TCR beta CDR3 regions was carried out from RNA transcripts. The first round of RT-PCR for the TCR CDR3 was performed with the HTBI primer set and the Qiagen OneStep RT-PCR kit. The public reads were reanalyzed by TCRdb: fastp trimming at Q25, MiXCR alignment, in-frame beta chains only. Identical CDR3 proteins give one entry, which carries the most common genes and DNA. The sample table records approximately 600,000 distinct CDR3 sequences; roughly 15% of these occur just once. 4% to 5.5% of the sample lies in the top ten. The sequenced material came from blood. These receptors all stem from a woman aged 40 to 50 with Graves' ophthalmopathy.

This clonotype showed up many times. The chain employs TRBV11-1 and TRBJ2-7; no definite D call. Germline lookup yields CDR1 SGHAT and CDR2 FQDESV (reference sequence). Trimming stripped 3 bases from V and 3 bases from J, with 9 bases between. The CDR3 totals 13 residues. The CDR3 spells CASSFRRNYEQYF. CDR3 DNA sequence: TGTGCCAGCAGCTTTCGGCGGAACTACGAGCAGTACTTC.

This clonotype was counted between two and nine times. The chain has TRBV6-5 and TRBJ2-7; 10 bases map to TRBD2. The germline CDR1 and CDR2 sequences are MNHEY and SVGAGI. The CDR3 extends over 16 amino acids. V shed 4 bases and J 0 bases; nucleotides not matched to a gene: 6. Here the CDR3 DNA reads TGTGCCAGCAGTTCCCGAAGGACTAGCGGCTCCTACGAGCAGTACTTC. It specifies CASSSRRTSGSYEQYF.

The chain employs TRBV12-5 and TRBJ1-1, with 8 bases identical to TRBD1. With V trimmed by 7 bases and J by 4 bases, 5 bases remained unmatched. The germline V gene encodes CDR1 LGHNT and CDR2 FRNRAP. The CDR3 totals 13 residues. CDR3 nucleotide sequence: TGTGCTAGTGCAGGGGGCTTGGGCACTGAAGCTTTCTTT. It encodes CASAGGLGTEAFF.

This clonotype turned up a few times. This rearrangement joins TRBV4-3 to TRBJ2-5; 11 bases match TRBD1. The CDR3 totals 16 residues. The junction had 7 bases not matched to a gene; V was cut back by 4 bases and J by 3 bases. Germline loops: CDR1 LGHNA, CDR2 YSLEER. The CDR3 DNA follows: TGCGCCAGCAGCCGAGAGGGGGACAGGGGGGAAGAGACCCAGTACTTC. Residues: CASSREGDRGEETQYF.

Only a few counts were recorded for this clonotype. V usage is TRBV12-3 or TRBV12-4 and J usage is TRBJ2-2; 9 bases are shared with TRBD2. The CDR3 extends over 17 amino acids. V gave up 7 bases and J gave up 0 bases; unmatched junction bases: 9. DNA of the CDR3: TGTGCCAGCACCCTGGGGCCTAGCGGGACGAACACCGGGGAGCTGTTTTTT. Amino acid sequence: CASTLGPSGTNTGELFF.

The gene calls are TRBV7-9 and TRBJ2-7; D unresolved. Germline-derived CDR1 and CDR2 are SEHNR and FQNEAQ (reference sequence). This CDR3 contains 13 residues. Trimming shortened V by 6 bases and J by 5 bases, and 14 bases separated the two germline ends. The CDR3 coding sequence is TGTGCCAGCAGGGCGACCACCTCTGACGAGCAGTACTTC. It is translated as CASRATTSDEQYF.

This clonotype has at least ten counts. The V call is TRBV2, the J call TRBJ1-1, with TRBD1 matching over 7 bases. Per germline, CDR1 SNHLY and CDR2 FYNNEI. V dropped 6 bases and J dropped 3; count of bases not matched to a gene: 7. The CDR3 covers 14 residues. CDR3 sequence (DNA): TGTGCCAGCAGCAAAACAGGGGAGTACACTGAAGCTTTCTTT. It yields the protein CASSKTGEYTEAFF.

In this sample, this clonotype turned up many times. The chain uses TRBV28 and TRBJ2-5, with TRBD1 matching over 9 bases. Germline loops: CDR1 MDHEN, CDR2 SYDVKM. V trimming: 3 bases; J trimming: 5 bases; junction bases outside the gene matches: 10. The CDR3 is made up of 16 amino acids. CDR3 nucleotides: TGTGCCAGCAGTTTGCGAGAACAGGGGGCGAGGGAGACCCAGTACTTC. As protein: CASSLREQGARETQYF.

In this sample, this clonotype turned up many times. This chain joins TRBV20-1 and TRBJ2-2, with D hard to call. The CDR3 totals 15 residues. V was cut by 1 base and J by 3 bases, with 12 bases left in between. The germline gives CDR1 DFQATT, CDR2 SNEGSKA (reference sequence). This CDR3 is CSARGTAQDTGELFF. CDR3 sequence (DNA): TGCAGTGCTAGAGGGACGGCGCAGGACACCGGGGAGCTGTTTTTT.

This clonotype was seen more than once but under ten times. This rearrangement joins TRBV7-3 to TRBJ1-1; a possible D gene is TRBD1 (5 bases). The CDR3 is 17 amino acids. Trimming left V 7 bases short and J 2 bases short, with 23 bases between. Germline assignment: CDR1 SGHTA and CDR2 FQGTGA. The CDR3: CASNPRGYSQGNTEAFF. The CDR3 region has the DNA TGTGCCAGCAACCCACGTGGGTACAGCCAGGGAAACACTGAAGCTTTCTTT.

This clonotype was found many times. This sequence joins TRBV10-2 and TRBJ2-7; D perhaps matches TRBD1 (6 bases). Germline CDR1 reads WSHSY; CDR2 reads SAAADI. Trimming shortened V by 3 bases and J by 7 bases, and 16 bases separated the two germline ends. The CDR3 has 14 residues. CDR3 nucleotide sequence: TGCGCCAGCAGTGACCGACAGGTCTCTAGGGAGCAGTACTTC. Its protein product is CASSDRQVSREQYF.

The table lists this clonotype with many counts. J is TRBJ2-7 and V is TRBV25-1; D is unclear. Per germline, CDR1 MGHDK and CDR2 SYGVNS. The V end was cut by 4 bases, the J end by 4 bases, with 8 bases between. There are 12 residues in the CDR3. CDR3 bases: TGTGCCAGCAGTGTTGAGTTATACGAGCAGTACTTC. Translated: CASSVELYEQYF.

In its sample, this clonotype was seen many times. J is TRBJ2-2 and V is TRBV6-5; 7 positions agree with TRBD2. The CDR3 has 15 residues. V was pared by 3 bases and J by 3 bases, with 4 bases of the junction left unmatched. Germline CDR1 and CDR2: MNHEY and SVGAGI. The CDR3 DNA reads TGTGCCAGCAGTTATGCGGGAGCGCACACCGGGGAGCTGTTTTTT. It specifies CASSYAGAHTGELFF.

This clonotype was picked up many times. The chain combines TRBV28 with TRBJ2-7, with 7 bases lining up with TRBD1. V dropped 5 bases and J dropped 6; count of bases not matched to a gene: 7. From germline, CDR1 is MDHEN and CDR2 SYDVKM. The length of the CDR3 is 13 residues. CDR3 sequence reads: CASSTQTGTEQYF. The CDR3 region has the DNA TGTGCCAGCAGTACCCAGACAGGGACCGAGCAGTACTTC.

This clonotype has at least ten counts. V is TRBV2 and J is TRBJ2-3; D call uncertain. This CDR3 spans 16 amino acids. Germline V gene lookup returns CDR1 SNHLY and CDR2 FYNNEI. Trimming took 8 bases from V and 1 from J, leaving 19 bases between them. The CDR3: CASRPLYQFRTDTQYF. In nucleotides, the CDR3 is TGTGCCAGCCGACCCCTTTACCAGTTCCGCACAGATACGCAGTATTTT.

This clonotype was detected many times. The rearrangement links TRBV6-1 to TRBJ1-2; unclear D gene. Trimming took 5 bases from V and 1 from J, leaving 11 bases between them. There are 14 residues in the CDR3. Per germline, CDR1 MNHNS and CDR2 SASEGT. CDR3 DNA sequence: TGTGCCAGCAGTCGCGCCTTAGTTAACTATGGCTACACCTTC. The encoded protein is CASSRALVNYGYTF.

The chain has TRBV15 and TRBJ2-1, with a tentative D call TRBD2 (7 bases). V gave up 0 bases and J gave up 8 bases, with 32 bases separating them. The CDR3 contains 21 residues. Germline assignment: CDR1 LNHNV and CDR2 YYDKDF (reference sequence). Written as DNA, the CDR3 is TGTGCCACCAGCAGAGAGGTGCGGGAGAAGAGGGGGGAAGGATCCGGGTATGAGCAGTTCTTC. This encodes CATSREVREKRGEGSGYEQFF. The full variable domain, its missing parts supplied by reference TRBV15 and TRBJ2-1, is DAMVIQNPRYQVTQFGKPVTLSCSQTLNHNVMYWYQQKSSQAPKLLFHYYDKDFNNEADTPDNFQSRRPNTSFCFLDIRSPGLGDTAMYLCATSREVREKRGEGSGYEQFFGPGTRLTVL.

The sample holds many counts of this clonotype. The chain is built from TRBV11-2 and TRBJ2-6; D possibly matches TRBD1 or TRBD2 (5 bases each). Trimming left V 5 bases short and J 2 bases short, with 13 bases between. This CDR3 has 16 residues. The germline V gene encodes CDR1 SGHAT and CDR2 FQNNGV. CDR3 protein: CASSKRGRTGANVLTF. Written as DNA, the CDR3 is TGTGCCAGCAGCAAGAGGGGTCGTACTGGGGCCAACGTCCTGACTTTC.

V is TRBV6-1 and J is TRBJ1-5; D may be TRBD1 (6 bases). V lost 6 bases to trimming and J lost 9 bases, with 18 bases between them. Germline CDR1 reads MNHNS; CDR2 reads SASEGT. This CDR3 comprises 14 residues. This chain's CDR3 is CASRQGPVDAPQHF. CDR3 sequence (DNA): TGTGCCAGCAGACAGGGTCCGGTGGATGCGCCCCAGCATTTT.